One and the same sample provided the 27 T cell receptor beta chains below, sequenced in a study of T-cell reconstitution after alpha-beta-depleted transplantation in children (dated by TCRdb to the mid-2010s). Library preparation employed PCR. Sequencing took place on an Illumina HiSeq 2500. TCR library preparation used molecular barcoding, with unique molecular identifiers applied to normalize quantification of the TCRbeta repertoire. Through fastp at Q25 and MiXCR, TCRdb rebuilt clones from the public reads, retaining in-frame beta chains. Entries are consolidated by CDR3 protein sequence, retaining the most common genes and DNA. A total of 450,000 to 500,000 distinct CDR3 sequences appear in this sample, around 13% of them only once. The biggest ten clones account for 5% to 6% of the sample. The input for sequencing was PBMCs from the stem cell graft donor, taken from the stem cell graft. The receptors originated from a human donor who donated a stem cell graft to a child with combined immunodeficiency.

In this sample, this clonotype turned up a few times. The chain uses TRBV18 and TRBJ2-1; D gene unclear. V was trimmed by 4 bases and J by 6 bases, leaving 19 bases between them. The CDR3 covers 16 residues. Germline loops: CDR1 KGHSH, CDR2 LQKENI. The CDR3 loop reads CASSRSRVRAPNEQFF. The CDR3, as DNA: TGTGCCAGCTCACGCTCCCGGGTCCGAGCCCCCAATGAGCAGTTCTTC.

This clonotype was recorded at least ten times. The chain links TRBV27 to TRBJ2-7; 8 bases line up with TRBD1. From germline, CDR1 is MNHEY and CDR2 SMNVEV (reference sequence). The length of the CDR3 is 14 residues. V dropped 5 bases and J dropped 3; count of bases not matched to a gene: 6. CDR3 protein: CASSVRQGSYEQYF. The CDR3 DNA reads as TGTGCCAGCAGTGTCAGACAGGGGAGCTACGAGCAGTACTTC.

This clonotype occurred many times. The chain has TRBV10-3 and TRBJ2-3; possibly TRBD1 or TRBD2 for D (5 bases each). CDR1 ENHRY and CDR2 SYGVKD come from the germline V gene. The CDR3 covers 15 residues. V lost 7 bases, J lost 0 bases, and 14 bases lay in between. CDR3 nucleotides: TGTGCCATCAACCGAGGGGTAGTCAGCACAGATACGCAGTATTTT. This translates into CAINRGVVSTDTQYF.

As for this clonotype: The junction does not match germline at one end; this may be a read error. J is TRBJ2-7 and V is TRBV20-1; TRBD2 agrees at 10 bases. The CDR3 consists of 16 residues. Germline V gives CDR1 DFQATT, CDR2 SNEGSKA (reference sequence). CDR3 residues: CSAGDPLAGESYEQYF. The CDR3 nucleotides are TGCAGTGCTGGAGACCCCCTAGCGGGGGAATCATACGAGCAGTACTTC.

In this sample, this clonotype turned up a few times. J is TRBJ2-1 and V is TRBV27; D not resolved. Trimming removed 5 bases from V and 4 bases from J, with 12 bases in between. CDR3 length equals 14 residues. The germline gives CDR1 MNHEY, CDR2 SMNVEV (reference sequence). CDR3 sequence: CASSPDSYYNEQFF. As DNA, the CDR3 is TGTGCCAGCAGTCCTGACTCTTATTACAATGAGCAGTTCTTC.

This clonotype was seen only a few times. The V and J genes are TRBV7-2 and TRBJ1-2, with D maybe TRBD1 (6 bases). Trimming left V 4 bases short and J 5 bases short, with 14 bases between. The CDR3 is 14 residues long. Looked up from germline, CDR1 is SGHTA and CDR2 is FQGNSA. The CDR3 nucleotides are TGTGCCAGCAGCTCAGCGCGACAGGTTTATGGCTACACCTTC. Its protein is CASSSARQVYGYTF.

Ten or more counts support this clonotype. The V gene is TRBV20-1, the J gene TRBJ1-5; D is unclear. CDR1 is DFQATT and CDR2 is SNEGSKA in the germline V gene (reference sequence). There are 14 residues in the CDR3. V lost 3 bases to trimming and J lost 8 bases, with 17 bases between them. In DNA form, the CDR3 reads TGCAGTGCTAGGGACTCAGATTCTGTGGAGCCCCAGCATTTT. Encoded protein: CSARDSDSVEPQHF.

This clonotype has at least ten counts. The V call is TRBV9, the J call TRBJ2-5; 9 bases map to TRBD1. The CDR3 is 16 residues long. Germline assignment: CDR1 SGDLS and CDR2 YYNGEE. Unmatched junction bases numbered 13, after V lost 6 bases and J lost 4 bases. CDR3 bases: TGTGCCAGCACCAAGACCGGAACAGGGGGCTTAGAGACCCAGTACTTC. Translation gives CASTKTGTGGLETQYF.

This clonotype was detected a few times. The chain employs TRBV5-8 and TRBJ2-5; perhaps TRBD1 as D (6 bases). The V end lost 4 bases, the J end lost 2 bases, and 15 bases lay between the germline ends. Germline-derived CDR1 and CDR2 are SGHTS and YDEGEE. The CDR3 is made up of 15 amino acids. The CDR3: CASSPGQILQETQYF. The CDR3 DNA follows: TGTGCCAGCAGCCCAGGACAGATTTTACAAGAGACCCAGTACTTC.

J is TRBJ2-1 and V is TRBV11-1, with TRBD2 matching over 7 bases. V lost 2 bases to trimming and J lost 2 bases; unmatched junction nucleotides: 6. Germline CDR1 reads SGHAT; CDR2 reads FQDESV (reference sequence). The length of the CDR3 is 16 residues. CDR3 coding DNA: TGTGCCAGCAGCTTAAGGCTAGCGGACCCCTACAATGAGCAGTTCTTC. It translates to CASSLRLADPYNEQFF.

The genes are TRBV11-2 and TRBJ2-1; a possible D gene is TRBD1 (6 bases). The CDR3 consists of 16 residues. From germline, CDR1 is SGHAT and CDR2 FQNNGV. V was pared by 0 bases and J by 4 bases, with 13 bases between. The chain's CDR3 is CASSLDTGTSYNEQFF. For the CDR3, the DNA is TGTGCCAGCAGCTTAGATACCGGGACAAGTTACAATGAGCAGTTCTTC. Supplemented by reference TRBV11-2 and TRBJ2-1, the full variable domain reads EAGVAQSPRYKIIEKRQSVAFWCNPISGHATLYWYQQILGQGPKLLIQFQNNGVVDDSQLPKDRFSAERLKGVDSTLKIQPAKLEDSAVYLCASSLDTGTSYNEQFFGPGTRLTVL.

This clonotype was observed a few times. The chain recombines TRBV24-1 with TRBJ2-4; TRBD1 matches 7 bases. CDR3 size: 17 residues. CDR1 is KGHDR, CDR2 SFDVKD, per germline. The junction had 10 bases not matched to a gene; V was cut back by 3 bases and J by 3 bases. The CDR3 DNA is TGTGCCACCAGTGATCGCCTCAACAGGGGCGTCAAAAACATTCAGTACTTC. Translating gives CATSDRLNRGVKNIQYF.

This clonotype was detected a few times. This rearrangement joins TRBV6-1 to TRBJ1-4; possibly TRBD1 for D (6 bases). The CDR3 is made up of 14 amino acids. In germline, CDR1 is MNHNS, CDR2 SASEGT. The V end was cut by 7 bases, the J end by 3 bases, with 12 bases between. This CDR3 is CASNTGQPNEKLFF. The DNA of the CDR3 is TGTGCCAGCAATACTGGACAGCCTAATGAAAAACTGTTTTTT.

The chain joins TRBV4-3 to TRBJ2-2, with a weak D call TRBD2 (5 bases). The CDR3 runs to 15 residues. Trimming cost V 0 bases and J 9 bases, with 14 bases left between them. The germline V gene has CDR1 LGHNA and CDR2 YSLEER. This CDR3 reads CASSQDPDWGRELFF. In DNA form, the CDR3 reads TGCGCCAGCAGCCAAGATCCGGACTGGGGAAGGGAGCTGTTTTTT.

This clonotype was seen more than once but under ten times. V usage is TRBV7-8 and J usage is TRBJ2-2; no clear D. The CDR3 contains 13 residues. The V and J ends lost 4 bases and 5 bases respectively, with 8 bases between them. Germline V gene sequence: CDR1 SGHVS, CDR2 FQNEAQ. The CDR3 here is CASSYGVTGELFF. In DNA form, the CDR3 reads TGTGCCAGCAGCTACGGAGTTACCGGGGAGCTGTTTTTT.

Here the CDR3 reads CASSQETAGGYSNTGELFF. CDR3 DNA sequence: TGCGCCAGCAGCCAAGAGACGGCGGGGGGCTATTCGAACACCGGGGAGCTGTTTTTT. The chain carries TRBV4-3 and TRBJ2-2; 8 nucleotides align to TRBD2. With V trimmed by 0 bases and J by 0 bases, 9 bases remained unmatched. CDR3 length: 19 residues. Germline values: CDR1 LGHNA, CDR2 YSLEER.

V gene TRBV18 combines with J gene TRBJ2-3; a possible D gene is TRBD2 (6 bases). V was pared by 3 bases and J by 1 base, with 17 bases between. Germline-derived CDR1 and CDR2 are KGHSH and LQKENI. There are 17 residues in the CDR3. As DNA, the CDR3 is TGTGCCAGCTCACCGGGAGGACTATTCACCCGCACAGATACGCAGTATTTT. Amino acid sequence: CASSPGGLFTRTDTQYF.

This clonotype was seen many times. The gene calls are TRBV5-5 and TRBJ2-3; TRBD2 is a possible D gene (5 bases). Deletions cut 3 bases from V and 2 bases from J, with 16 bases between. This CDR3 comprises 16 residues. Germline V gives CDR1 SGHKS, CDR2 YYEKEE (reference sequence). CDR3: CASSSLSSGVTDTQYF. The CDR3 region has the DNA TGTGCCAGCAGCTCCCTGAGCAGCGGAGTCACAGATACGCAGTATTTT.

The genes are TRBV4-3 and TRBJ1-1; D not resolved. CDR1 LGHNA and CDR2 YSLEER come from the germline V gene. This CDR3 spans 13 amino acids. V was shortened by 4 bases and J by 1 base, with 7 bases between the two germline ends. The CDR3 DNA follows: TGCGCCAGCAGCCCCTACCCGAACACTGAAGCTTTCTTT. Translation: CASSPYPNTEAFF.

The table lists this clonotype with a few counts. This chain uses TRBV5-6 with TRBJ2-3, with D hard to call. The V gene's germline CDR1 is SGHDT and CDR2 YYEEEE. The germline V and J ends were trimmed by 6 bases and 2 bases, with 13 bases remaining between them. CDR3 length equals 14 residues. The CDR3 nucleotides are TGTGCCAGCACCCCTGGCTCCCCCACAGATACGCAGTATTTT. Its translation: CASTPGSPTDTQYF.

The chain carries TRBV12-3 or TRBV12-4 and TRBJ2-1; 8 bases are a match to TRBD2. This CDR3 is 17 amino acids long. The V and J ends lost 1 base and 4 bases, in that order; junction bases with no gene match: 9. The CDR3 DNA follows: TGTGCCAGCAGTTTAGGGCTAGCGGGCGCAGCTTACAATGAGCAGTTCTTC. Translating it yields CASSLGLAGAAYNEQFF.

The chain employs TRBV4-2 and TRBJ2-5; weak D call: TRBD2 (6 bases). Trimming removed 0 bases at V and 0 bases at J, with 14 bases between. Germline CDR1 LGHNA, CDR2 YNFKEQ. The CDR3 is 17 amino acids. CDR3 sequence: CASSQDGGGSNQETQYF. The CDR3 bases are TGTGCCAGCAGCCAAGATGGTGGGGGGAGTAACCAAGAGACCCAGTACTTC.

A few counts support this clonotype. The J gene is TRBJ2-1, the V gene TRBV18; 9 nucleotides align to TRBD2. Germline values: CDR1 KGHSH, CDR2 LQKENI. This CDR3 has 16 residues. V was clipped by 0 bases and J by 4 bases; unmatched bases: 4. CDR3 sequence: CASSPPAGGWYNEQFF. For the CDR3, the DNA is TGTGCCAGCTCACCACCAGCGGGGGGCTGGTACAATGAGCAGTTCTTC.

This clonotype has ten or more counts. CDR3 nucleotides: TGTGCCAGCAGCGTATATGGGGGAGTCACCGGGGAGCTGTTTTTT. It yields the protein CASSVYGGVTGELFF. The chain is built from TRBV9 and TRBJ2-2; D tentatively reads TRBD1 or TRBD2 (5 bases each). From germline, CDR1 is SGDLS and CDR2 YYNGEE. The CDR3 length is 15 residues. The V and J ends lost 1 base and 4 bases respectively, with 11 bases between them.

The rearrangement joins TRBV7-2 to TRBJ2-3, with D perhaps given as TRBD1 or TRBD2 (5 bases each). This CDR3 contains 16 residues. CDR1 is SGHTA and CDR2 is FQGNSA in the germline V gene. Trimming shortened V by 1 base and J by 4 bases, and 15 bases separated the two germline ends. This chain's CDR3 is CASSLGGFRGADTQYF. The CDR3 DNA reads TGTGCCAGCAGCTTAGGAGGTTTTAGAGGGGCAGATACGCAGTATTTT.

This clonotype was picked up many times. The chain carries TRBV3-1 and TRBJ2-7; tentative D call: TRBD1 (5 bases). Per the germline V gene, CDR1 is LGHDT and CDR2 is YNNKEL (reference sequence). The V end lost 1 base, the J end lost 2 bases, and 15 bases lay between the germline ends. CDR3 length equals 16 residues. The CDR3 protein is CASSQALTRQTYEQYF. CDR3 DNA sequence: TGTGCCAGCAGCCAAGCGCTCACCCGACAGACCTACGAGCAGTACTTC.

This clonotype showed up just a few times. V and J are TRBV12-3 or TRBV12-4 and TRBJ1-6; D gene uncertain. Trimming left V 3 bases short and J 7 bases short, with 10 bases between. CDR3 length equals 14 residues. CDR3 sequence reads: CASSFEALNSPLHF. The CDR3 coding sequence is TGTGCCAGCAGTTTTGAAGCCCTCAATTCACCCCTCCACTTT.